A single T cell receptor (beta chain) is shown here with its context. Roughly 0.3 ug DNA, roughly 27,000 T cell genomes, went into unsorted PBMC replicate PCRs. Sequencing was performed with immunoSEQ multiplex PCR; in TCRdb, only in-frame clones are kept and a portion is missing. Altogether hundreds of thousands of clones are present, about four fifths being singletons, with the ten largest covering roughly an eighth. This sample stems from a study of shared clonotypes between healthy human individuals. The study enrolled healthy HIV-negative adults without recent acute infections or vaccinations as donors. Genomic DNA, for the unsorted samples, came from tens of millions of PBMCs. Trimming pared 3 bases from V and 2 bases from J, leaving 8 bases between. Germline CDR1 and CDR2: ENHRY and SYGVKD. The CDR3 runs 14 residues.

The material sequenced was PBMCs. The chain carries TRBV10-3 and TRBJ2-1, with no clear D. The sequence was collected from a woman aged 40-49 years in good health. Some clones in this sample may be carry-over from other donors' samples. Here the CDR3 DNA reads TGTGCCATCAGTGACTATAGTACCTACAATGAGCAGTTCTTC. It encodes CAISDYSTYNEQFF.